The clone carrying this T cell receptor beta chain was detected once. In the original analysis: Counts of nucleated cells, estimated from reference gene primer amplification, were obtained. TCRdb keeps only in-frame clones here, not all; method: immunoSEQ multiplex PCR. The V and J calls and clone size were taken over from that table, and D and trimming were inferred from the DNA. Of under 250,000 clones in the sample, roughly nine tenths were seen once. This specimen comes from a study of blood T cell repertoires in COVID-19. The overall study: Some COVID-19 samples were acute and others convalescent; all came from the United States, Italy and Spain. Sample material is recorded as cDNA or gDNA derived from T cells, B-cell-depleted T cells, or PBMCs.

Germline CDR1 and CDR2: SQVTM and ANQGSEA. Trimming took 6 bases from V and 1 from J, leaving 15 bases between them. The CDR3 length is 14 residues. The material sequenced was peripheral blood. This sequence joins TRBV29-1 and TRBJ1-1; D gene ambiguous. This sequence was found in a man aged 60 to 69 with acute or convalescent COVID-19. CDR3 bases: TGCAGCGTGACCGAAGGAGCAACGAACACTGAAGCTTTCTTT. Translated: CSVTEGATNTEAFF.